This T cell receptor beta chain was sequenced during a study of T cell responses to AZD1222 COVID-19 vaccine. Regarding this clone: Its specificity is not known.

V was trimmed by 5 bases and J by 5 bases, leaving 13 bases between them. The CDR3 contains 15 residues. In germline, CDR1 is LGHDT, CDR2 YNNKEL (reference sequence). Whole-study findings and limits: With two AZD1222 doses given, Spike-specific TCR breadth and depth both rose. Baseline seropositivity occurred in only 5 to 7 AZD1222 recipients. Donors were largely white British and mainly female; clonal diversity was possibly underestimated.

Second doses at about 4 or about 12 weeks were pooled. The method was immunoSEQ multiplex PCR; TCRdb's version includes in-frame clones alone and lacks a portion of them. The table includes some 130,000 clones, approximately 92% detected once. The chain carries TRBV3-1 (or the pseudogene TRBV3-2) and TRBJ1-6, with a tentative D call TRBD1 (5 bases). The clonotype was recovered from an adult who received the AZD1222 COVID-19 vaccine. Sequences were derived from peripheral blood, sampled 28 days after the second AZD1222 dose. The CDR3 region is CASSSRDFDNSPLHF. CDR3 nucleotide sequence: TGTGCCAGCAGCAGCCGGGACTTCGATAATTCACCCCTCCACTTT.